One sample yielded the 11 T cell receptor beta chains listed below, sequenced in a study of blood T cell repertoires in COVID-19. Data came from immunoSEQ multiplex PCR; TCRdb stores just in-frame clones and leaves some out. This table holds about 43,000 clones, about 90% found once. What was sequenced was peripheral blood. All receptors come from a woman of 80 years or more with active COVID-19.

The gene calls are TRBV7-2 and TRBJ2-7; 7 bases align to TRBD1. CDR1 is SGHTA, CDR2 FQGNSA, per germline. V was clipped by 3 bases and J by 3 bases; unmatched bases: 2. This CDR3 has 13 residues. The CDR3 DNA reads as TGTGCCAGCAGCTTCTGGGACAGCTACGAGCAGTACTTC. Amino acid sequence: CASSFWDSYEQYF.

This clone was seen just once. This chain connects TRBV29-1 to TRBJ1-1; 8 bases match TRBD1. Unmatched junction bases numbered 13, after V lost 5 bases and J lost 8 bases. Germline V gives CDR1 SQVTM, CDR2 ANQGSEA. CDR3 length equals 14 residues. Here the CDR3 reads CSVSLSVDRGEAFF. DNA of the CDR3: TGCAGCGTTTCCCTTTCTGTCGACAGGGGAGAAGCTTTCTTT.

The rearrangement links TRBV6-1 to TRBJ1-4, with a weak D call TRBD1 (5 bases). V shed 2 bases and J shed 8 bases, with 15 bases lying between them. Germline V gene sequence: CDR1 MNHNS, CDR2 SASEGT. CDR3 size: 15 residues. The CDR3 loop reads CASSELTGFGEKLFF. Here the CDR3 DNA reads TGTGCCAGCAGTGAACTAACAGGCTTCGGGGAAAAACTGTTTTTT.

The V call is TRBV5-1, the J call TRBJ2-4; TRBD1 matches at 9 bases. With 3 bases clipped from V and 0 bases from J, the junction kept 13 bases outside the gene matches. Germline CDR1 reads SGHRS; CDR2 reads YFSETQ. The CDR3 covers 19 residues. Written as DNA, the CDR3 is TGCGCCAGCAGCTACGGTGGGACAGGGTTCCCCCCAGCCAAAAACATTCAGTACTTC. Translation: CASSYGGTGFPPAKNIQYF. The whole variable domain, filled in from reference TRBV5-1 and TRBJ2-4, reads KAGVTQTPRYLIKTRGQQVTLSCSPISGHRSVSWYQQTPGQGLQFLFEYFSETQRNKGNFPGRFSGRQFSNSRSEMNVSTLELGDSALYLCASSYGGTGFPPAKNIQYFGAGTRLSVL.

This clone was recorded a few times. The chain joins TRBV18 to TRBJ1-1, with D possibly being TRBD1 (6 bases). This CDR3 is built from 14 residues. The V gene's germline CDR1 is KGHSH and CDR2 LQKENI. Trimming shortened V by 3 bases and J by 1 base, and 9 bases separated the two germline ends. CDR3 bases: TGTGCCAGCTCACCCAACAGGGAGAACACTGAAGCTTTCTTT. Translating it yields CASSPNRENTEAFF.

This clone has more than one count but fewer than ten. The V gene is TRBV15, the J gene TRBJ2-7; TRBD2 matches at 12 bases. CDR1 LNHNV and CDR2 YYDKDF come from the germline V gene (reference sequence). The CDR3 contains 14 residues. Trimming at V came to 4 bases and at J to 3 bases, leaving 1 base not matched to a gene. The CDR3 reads CATSILAGGYEQYF. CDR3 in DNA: TGTGCCACCAGCATACTAGCGGGGGGCTACGAGCAGTACTTC.

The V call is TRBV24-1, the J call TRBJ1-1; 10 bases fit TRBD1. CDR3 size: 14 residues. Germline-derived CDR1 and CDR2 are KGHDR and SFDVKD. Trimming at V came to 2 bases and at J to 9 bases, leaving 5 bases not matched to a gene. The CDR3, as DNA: TGTGCCACCAGTGATTCCCCGACAGGGGGCAAAGCTTTCTTT. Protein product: CATSDSPTGGKAFF.

CDR3 in DNA: TGTGCCAGCAGCCCGAAGGACAGGACCCACTATGGCTACACCTTC. Translation: CASSPKDRTHYGYTF. The chain is built from TRBV7-9 and TRBJ1-2; TRBD1 matches 7 bases. V was pared by 5 bases and J by 3 bases, with 9 bases of the junction left unmatched. This CDR3 comprises 15 residues. Germline V CDR1 and CDR2: SEHNR, FQNEAQ (reference sequence).

The CDR3 DNA reads as TGCGCCAGCAGCTTGGCCGCAGGGATGACAGGGGGTGGCTACACCTTC. Residues: CASSLAAGMTGGGYTF. V usage is TRBV5-1 and J usage is TRBJ1-2; 9 bases agree with TRBD1. This CDR3 has 16 amino acids. V shed 0 bases, J shed 7 bases, and the junction held 10 bases outside the gene matches. CDR1 is SGHRS, CDR2 YFSETQ, per germline.

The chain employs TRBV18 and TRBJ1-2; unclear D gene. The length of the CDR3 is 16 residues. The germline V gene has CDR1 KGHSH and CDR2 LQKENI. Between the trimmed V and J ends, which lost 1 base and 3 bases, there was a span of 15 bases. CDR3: CASSPRHGEGDYGYTF. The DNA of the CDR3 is TGTGCCAGCTCACCACGACACGGTGAGGGCGACTATGGCTACACCTTC. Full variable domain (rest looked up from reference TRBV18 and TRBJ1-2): NAGVMQNPRHLVRRRGQEARLRCSPMKGHSHVYWYRQLPEEGLKFMVYLQKENIIDESGMPKERFSAEFPKEGPSILRIQQVVRGDSAAYFCASSPRHGEGDYGYTFGSGTRLTVV.

The CDR3 is CASSLAGFTDTQYF. For the CDR3, the DNA is TGTGCCAGCAGTCTAGCGGGCTTCACAGATACGCAGTATTTT. The chain is built from TRBV6-2 or TRBV6-3 and TRBJ2-3, with 8 bases fitting TRBD2. The V segment lost 5 bases and the J segment 2 bases; nucleotides outside the gene matches: 3. Per the germline V gene, CDR1 is MNHEY and CDR2 is SVGEGT. This CDR3 comprises 14 residues.